This entry lists 5 T cell receptor beta chains sequenced from one sample in a study of T cell responses to AZD1222 COVID-19 vaccine. Generated by immunoSEQ multiplex PCR, the TCRdb table keeps only in-frame clones and is missing some. Here the sample spans 150,000 or so clones, over 90% being singletons. The material was peripheral blood, obtained on day 0 of AZD1222 vaccination. The source is an adult in good health.

This clone has just one count. The chain recombines TRBV7-3 with TRBJ2-5; TRBD2 matches 8 bases. The CDR3 runs to 13 residues. CDR1 is SGHTA and CDR2 is FQGTGA in the germline V gene. V shed 5 bases and J 4 bases; nucleotides not matched to a gene: 3. The CDR3 is CASSPSGRETQYF. The CDR3 DNA sequence: TGTGCCAGCAGCCCAAGCGGGAGAGAGACCCAGTACTTC. Full variable domain (rest looked up from reference TRBV7-3 and TRBJ2-5): GAGVSQTPSNKVTEKGKYVELRCDPISGHTALYWYRQSLGQGPEFLIYFQGTGAADDSGLPNDRFFAVRPEGSVSTLKIQRTERGDSAVYLCASSPSGRETQYFGPGTRLLVL.

This clone was detected only once. The chain joins TRBV7-8 to TRBJ2-7; 10 nucleotides align to TRBD1. Germline-derived CDR1 and CDR2 are SGHVS and FQNEAQ. The junction had 6 bases not matched to a gene; V was cut back by 4 bases and J by 0 bases. The CDR3 loop spans 16 amino acids. The CDR3 loop is CASSWGQGFYSYEQYF. DNA for the CDR3: TGTGCCAGCAGCTGGGGACAGGGGTTTTACTCCTACGAGCAGTACTTC.

The gene calls are TRBV11-2 and TRBJ2-5, with 16 bases lining up with TRBD2. Germline assignment: CDR1 SGHAT and CDR2 FQNNGV. The CDR3 is 18 amino acids. V was clipped by 5 bases and J by 4 bases; unmatched bases: 10. The DNA of the CDR3 is TGTGCCAGCAGCCCCGGGACTAGCGGGAGGGCTTTGGGAGAGACCCAGTACTTC. This codes for CASSPGTSGRALGETQYF.

The CDR3 bases are TGTGCCAGCAGCCAAGAGAGGGGCGCGGACTATGGCTACACCTTC. Its translation: CASSQERGADYGYTF. The V call is TRBV4-2, the J call TRBJ1-2; tentative D call: TRBD1 (5 bases). V lost 0 bases and J 3 bases, leaving 11 bases between the germline ends. In germline, CDR1 is LGHNA, CDR2 YNFKEQ. The CDR3 runs to 15 residues.

J is TRBJ1-5 and V is TRBV28; TRBD1 is a possible D gene (6 bases). Per the germline V gene, CDR1 is MDHEN and CDR2 is SYDVKM. This CDR3 contains 15 residues. V was trimmed by 5 bases and J by 2 bases, leaving 13 bases between them. CDR3 in DNA: TGTGCCAGCAGTCCAGGGGAGGTGGGCAATCAGCCCCAGCATTTT. Translation gives CASSPGEVGNQPQHF.